This is a list of T cell receptor beta chains from one sample in a study of blood T cell repertoires in COVID-19. Assay used: immunoSEQ multiplex PCR; TCRdb lists only in-frame clones, some missing. The sample has hundreds of thousands of clones, around 88% seen once. Sequencing was carried out using PBMCs or T cells enriched from blood (not recorded which). These receptors all stem from a woman aged 40 to 50 with acute COVID-19. Both conserved end residues are trimmed from each CDR3.

>TRBJ2-5|TRBV29-1
SVDRRKETQY
>TRBJ2-1|TRBV6-2/TRBV6-3
ASSRGLAVSYNEQF
>TRBJ2-3|TRBV5-6
ASSKELAADTQY
>TRBJ2-2|TRBV10-3
AARTGGNTGELF
>TRBJ2-7|TRBV9
ASSAGLAVVYEQY
>TRBJ2-1|TRBV7-6
ASSLSSGGETNEQF
>TRBJ2-1|TRBV3-1/TRBV3-2
ASSQEQRRANYNEQF
>TRBJ1-1|TRBV12-3/TRBV12-4
ASSHGQGGEAF
>TRBJ2-7|TRBV6-5
ARGLGGDEQY
>TRBJ2-1|TRBV7-9
ASSLESSLPGPYNEQF
>TRBJ2-2|TRBV5-1
ASGTGFTGELF
>TRBJ2-1|TRBV12-3/TRBV12-4
ASSFGEEQF
>TRBJ2-1|TRBV7-9
ASSGRDRGFDEQF
>TRBJ2-7|TRBV2
ASSALTYEQY
>TRBJ2-1|TRBV7-9
ASSTGTSKIEQF
>TRBJ2-2|TRBV11-2
ASSLTDTNTGELF
>TRBJ1-1|TRBV6-5
ASTPGQRNTEAF
>TRBJ2-5|TRBV24-1
ATSDRTSGGYQETQY
>TRBJ2-3|TRBV29-1
SAAIEGETQY
>TRBJ2-1|TRBV6-5
ASRAGGRAFNEQF
>TRBJ2-1|TRBV27
ASGLAGAYNEQF
>TRBJ2-3|TRBV15
ATSRVRGSSPTDTQY
>TRBJ2-1|TRBV7-7
ASSLVTGDEQF
>TRBJ2-4|TRBV19
ASSIAPQGSKNIQY
>TRBJ1-5|TRBV3-1/TRBV3-2
ASSRGQINQPQH
>TRBJ1-3|TRBV9
ASSVGPGNTIY
>TRBJ2-7|TRBV6-5
ASEPGLGSYEQY
>TRBJ2-5|TRBV5-1
ASSPGQGETQY
>TRBJ1-1|TRBV30
AWSLAGKGRTEAF
>TRBJ2-1|TRBV18
ASSSIAGASYNEQF
>TRBJ2-2|TRBV19
ASSRGQFTGELF
>TRBJ2-7|TRBV11-2
ASSFRTSGSKSYEQY
>TRBJ1-4|TRBV12-5
ASGLDRDLKLF
>TRBJ2-2|TRBV6-1
ASSAVGAGNTGELF
>TRBJ2-1|TRBV29-1
SVELAGLEQF
>TRBJ2-1|TRBV10-1
ASSELKGAGEQF
>TRBJ1-1|TRBV5-4
ASSAGGGLGITEAF
>TRBJ2-7|TRBV19
ASSIAGTDYEQY
>TRBJ1-1|TRBV11-3
ASSLTGRMNTEAF
>TRBJ2-1|TRBV2
ASSAQTSGRVDEQF
>TRBJ2-2|TRBV14
ASSRGTQGELF
>TRBJ1-1|TRBV15
ATSRGQGAEAF
>TRBJ1-2|TRBV2
ASNGYGYT
>TRBJ1-6|TRBV18
ASSPPPGQKNSPLH
>TRBJ2-3|TRBV5-1
ASSVSTDTQY
>TRBJ2-7|TRBV5-1
ASSPGTGGYEQY
>TRBJ1-5|TRBV11-1
ASSLQGYSNQPQH
>TRBJ2-1|TRBV10-3
AIRLAGTGNEQF